Each of the 16 T cell receptor beta chains below was sequenced from the same sample in a study of T cell responses to AZD1222 COVID-19 vaccine. Using immunoSEQ multiplex PCR, the repertoire was profiled, and TCRdb retains in-frame clones only, with some absent. The sample yields roughly 100,000 clones, about 81% seen once. Sequencing used peripheral blood, obtained on day 0 of AZD1222 vaccination. Every receptor here comes from an adult in good health.

This chain connects TRBV6-4 to TRBJ2-1, with 10 bases aligning to TRBD2. The CDR3 length is 15 residues. Unmatched junction bases numbered 9, after V lost 5 bases and J lost 8 bases. The germline CDR1 and CDR2 sequences are MRHNA and SNTAGT. CDR3 in amino acids: CASSLERGGQHEQFF. CDR3 coding DNA: TGTGCCAGCAGTCTCGAGCGGGGGGGCCAGCATGAGCAGTTCTTC.

The chain joins TRBV19 to TRBJ2-5; weak D call: TRBD1 (5 bases). V dropped 9 bases and J dropped 2 bases, with 19 bases sitting between them. Germline lookup yields CDR1 LNHDA and CDR2 SQIVND (reference sequence). The CDR3 is 15 amino acids. This CDR3 is CASRPWGPGQETQYF. The CDR3 bases are TGTGCCAGCCGTCCGTGGGGCCCAGGGCAAGAGACCCAGTACTTC.

The CDR3 sequence is CAWTPVGDEQYF. CDR3 sequence (DNA): TGTGCCTGGACCCCCGTTGGGGACGAGCAGTACTTC. This sequence joins TRBV30 and TRBJ2-7; D is unclear. Deletions cut 4 bases from V and 5 bases from J, with 12 bases between. The CDR3 is made up of 12 amino acids. Germline V gene sequence: CDR1 GTSNPN, CDR2 SVGIG (reference sequence).

The V gene is TRBV20-1, the J gene TRBJ1-1; 7 nucleotides line up with TRBD1. The CDR3 is 10 amino acids. Germline CDR1 reads DFQATT; CDR2 reads SNEGSKA (reference sequence). Trimming removed 6 bases from V and 11 bases from J; junction bases left unmatched: 6. CDR3: CSAFTGDAFF. The CDR3 coding sequence is TGCAGTGCCTTTACAGGGGATGCTTTCTTT.

V usage is TRBV23-1 and J usage is TRBJ1-4, with D unclear. TRBV23-1 is given ORF status, its function remaining uncertain. V lost 2 bases, J lost 0 bases, and 4 bases lay in between. The CDR3 consists of 14 residues. CDR3 DNA: TGCGCCAGCAGTCAAGTATCAACTAATGAAAAACTGTTTTTT. Protein: CASSQVSTNEKLFF.

The chain is built from TRBV19 and TRBJ2-3; D ambiguous. The CDR3 totals 14 residues. Trimming pared 5 bases from V and 4 bases from J, leaving 13 bases between. Germline CDR1 is LNHDA and CDR2 is SQIVND (reference sequence). The CDR3 sequence is CASSLRTVADTQYF. CDR3 DNA: TGTGCCAGTAGTCTGCGGACGGTCGCAGATACGCAGTATTTT.

CDR3 in amino acids: CASSYSSRDTYEQYF. DNA for the CDR3: TGTGCCAGCAGTTACTCTAGCAGGGATACCTACGAGCAGTACTTC. This chain uses TRBV6-5 with TRBJ2-7; a weak D match, TRBD1 (5 bases). From germline, CDR1 is MNHEY and CDR2 SVGAGI. Deletions cut 0 bases from V and 2 bases from J, with 11 bases between. The CDR3 is 15 residues long.

This clone was observed a single time. The rearrangement links TRBV9 to TRBJ1-1, with TRBD1 matching over 9 bases. J was trimmed by 8 bases and V by 6 bases; bases with no gene match: 14. There are 15 residues in the CDR3. Germline V lookup: CDR1 SGDLS, CDR2 YYNGEE. The CDR3: CASTKVGTGRREAFF. DNA for the CDR3: TGTGCCAGCACCAAAGTCGGGACAGGGAGAAGAGAAGCTTTCTTT. Filled out from reference TRBV9 and TRBJ1-1, the complete variable domain reads DSGVTQTPKHLITATGQRVTLRCSPRSGDLSVYWYQQSLDQGLQFLIQYYNGEERAKGNILERFSAQQFPDLHSELNLSSLELGDSALYFCASTKVGTGRREAFFGQGTRLTVV.

The chain uses TRBV21-1 and TRBJ2-5; the table assigns TRBD2, which was not confirmed against the DNA. TRBV21-1 is classified as a pseudogene. The CDR3 sequence is 16 residues long. CDR3 sequence reads: CASGHRAGGPKETQYF. DNA for the CDR3: TGTGCCAGCGGGCACAGGGCGGGGGGGCCGAAAGAGACCCAGTACTTC.

This sequence joins TRBV5-6 and TRBJ1-5; the D is unclear. Germline loops: CDR1 SGHDT, CDR2 YYEEEE. The CDR3 totals 14 residues. The V end was cut by 2 bases, the J end by 4 bases, with 10 bases between. This CDR3 is CASSFGADNQPQHF. CDR3 bases: TGTGCCAGCAGCTTTGGTGCGGATAATCAGCCCCAGCATTTT.

V gene TRBV10-1 combines with J gene TRBJ1-1; 7 bases agree with TRBD1. The CDR3 runs 15 residues. Germline V gene lookup returns CDR1 WNHNN and CDR2 SYGVQD (reference sequence). Trimming cost V 0 bases and J 4 bases; bases outside gene matches: 5. CDR3 loop: CASSESGRGITEAFF. As DNA, the CDR3 is TGCGCCAGCAGTGAGTCTGGCAGGGGGATCACTGAAGCTTTCTTT.

The rearrangement joins TRBV7-3 to TRBJ1-1; D perhaps matches TRBD1 (6 bases). This CDR3 comprises 14 residues. V shed 2 bases and J shed 0 bases, with 7 bases lying between them. Germline V gene sequence: CDR1 SGHTA, CDR2 FQGTGA. The chain's CDR3 is CASSLGGLNTEAFF. CDR3 nucleotides: TGTGCCAGCAGCTTAGGGGGCCTGAACACTGAAGCTTTCTTT.

The chain is built from TRBV6-5 and TRBJ2-7; TRBD1 is a possible D gene (5 bases). The CDR3 is made up of 14 amino acids. The germline gives CDR1 MNHEY, CDR2 SVGAGI. Trimming removed 6 bases from V and 1 base from J, with 13 bases in between. CDR3 residues: CASRYRTLSYEQYF. For the CDR3, the DNA is TGTGCCAGCAGATATCGGACACTTTCCTACGAGCAGTACTTC.

Here the CDR3 reads CASSSRVSYEQYF. The DNA of the CDR3 is TGTGCCAGCAGTTCCAGGGTCTCCTACGAGCAGTACTTC. The chain is built from TRBV7-6 and TRBJ2-7; weak D call: TRBD1 (5 bases). V lost 6 bases and J 0 bases, leaving 9 bases between the germline ends. The CDR3 has 13 amino acids. Germline lookup yields CDR1 SGHVS and CDR2 FNYEAQ.

As to this clone: Other DNA sequences in the same sample also yield this CDR3. J is TRBJ1-2 and V is TRBV2; TRBD1 is a possible D gene (6 bases). Germline loops: CDR1 SNHLY, CDR2 FYNNEI. CDR3 length equals 13 residues. The V end lost 4 bases, the J end lost 0 bases, and 6 bases lay between the germline ends. In DNA, the CDR3 is TGTGCCAGCAGTGGGACAGCTAACTATGGCTACACCTTC. Amino acids: CASSGTANYGYTF.

The V gene is TRBV6-6, the J gene TRBJ1-4; D not resolved. Germline V gene lookup returns CDR1 MNHNY and CDR2 SVGAGI (reference sequence). V was cut by 6 bases and J by 7 bases, with 18 bases left in between. The CDR3 is 15 amino acids. The CDR3 loop is CASSRPTGGFEKLFF. CDR3 DNA sequence: TGTGCCAGCAGCCGTCCGACGGGAGGATTTGAAAAACTGTTTTTT.